This T cell receptor beta chain derives from a study of blood T cell repertoires in COVID-19. Study-level information: Cohort 3 recovered donors had two negative PCRs, clearance, or symptom resolution.

Germline assignment: CDR1 KGHSH and CDR2 LQKENI. The CDR3 consists of 14 residues. The germline V and J ends were trimmed by 1 base and 3 bases, with 10 bases remaining between them. Enrollees, about 18 to 100 years old, lived in fewer than 25 US areas. Participants' reported clinical history set cohort assignment. Using immunoSEQ multiplex PCR, the repertoire was profiled, and TCRdb retains in-frame clones only, with some absent. The sample shows 150,000 to 200,000 clones, 70% to 90% of them seen only once. The gene calls are TRBV18 and TRBJ2-7, with D possibly being TRBD2 (6 bases). The TCR sequence derives from a woman aged 40 to 50 in a cohort exposed to, infected with or recovered from COVID-19 (not recorded which). The sample taken for sequencing was PBMCs or T cells enriched from blood (not recorded which). The CDR3 here is CASSPRGVYYEQYF. DNA of the CDR3: TGTGCCAGCTCACCACGGGGGGTCTACTACGAGCAGTACTTC. The whole variable domain, filled in from reference TRBV18 and TRBJ2-7, reads NAGVMQNPRHLVRRRGQEARLRCSPMKGHSHVYWYRQLPEEGLKFMVYLQKENIIDESGMPKERFSAEFPKEGPSILRIQQVVRGDSAAYFCASSPRGVYYEQYFGPGTRLTVT.